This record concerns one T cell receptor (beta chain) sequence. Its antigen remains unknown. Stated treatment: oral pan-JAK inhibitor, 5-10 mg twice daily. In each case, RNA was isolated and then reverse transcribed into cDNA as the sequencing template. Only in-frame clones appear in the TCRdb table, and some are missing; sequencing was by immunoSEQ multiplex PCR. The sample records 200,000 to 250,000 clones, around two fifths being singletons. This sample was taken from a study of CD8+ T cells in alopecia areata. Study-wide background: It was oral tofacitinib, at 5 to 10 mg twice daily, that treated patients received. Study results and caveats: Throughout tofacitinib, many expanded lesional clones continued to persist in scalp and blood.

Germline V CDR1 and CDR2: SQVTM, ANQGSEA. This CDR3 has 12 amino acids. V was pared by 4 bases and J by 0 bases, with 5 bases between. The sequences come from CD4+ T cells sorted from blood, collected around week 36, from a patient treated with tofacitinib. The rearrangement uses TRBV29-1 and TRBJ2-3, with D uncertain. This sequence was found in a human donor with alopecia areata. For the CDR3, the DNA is TGCAGCGTTGGTGGGAGCACAGATACGCAGTATTTT. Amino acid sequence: CSVGGSTDTQYF.